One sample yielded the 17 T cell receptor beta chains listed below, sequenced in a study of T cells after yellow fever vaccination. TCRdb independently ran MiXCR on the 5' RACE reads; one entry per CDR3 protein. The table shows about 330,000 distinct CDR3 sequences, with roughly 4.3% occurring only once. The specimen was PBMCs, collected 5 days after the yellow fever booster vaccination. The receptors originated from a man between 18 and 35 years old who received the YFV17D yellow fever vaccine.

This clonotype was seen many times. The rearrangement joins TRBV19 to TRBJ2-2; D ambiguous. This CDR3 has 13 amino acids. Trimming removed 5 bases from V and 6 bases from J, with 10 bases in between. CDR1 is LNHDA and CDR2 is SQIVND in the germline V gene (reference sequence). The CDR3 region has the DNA TGTGCCAGTAGTGAAAGTAGGGCCGGGGAGCTGTTTTTT. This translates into CASSESRAGELFF.

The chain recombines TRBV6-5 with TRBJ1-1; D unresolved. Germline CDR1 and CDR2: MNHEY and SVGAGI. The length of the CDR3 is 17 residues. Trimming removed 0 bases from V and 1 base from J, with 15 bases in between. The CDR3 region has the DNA TGTGCCAGCAGTTACTCGACTTTCCTGTTGGAGAACACTGAAGCTTTCTTT. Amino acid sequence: CASSYSTFLLENTEAFF.

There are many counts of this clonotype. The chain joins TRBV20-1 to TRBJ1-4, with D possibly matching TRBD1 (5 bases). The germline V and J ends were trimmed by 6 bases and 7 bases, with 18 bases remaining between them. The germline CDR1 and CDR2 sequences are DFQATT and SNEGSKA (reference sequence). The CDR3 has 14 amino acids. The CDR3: CSAPNPRGSEKLFF. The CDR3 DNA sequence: TGCAGTGCCCCTAATCCGAGGGGCAGTGAAAAACTGTTTTTT.

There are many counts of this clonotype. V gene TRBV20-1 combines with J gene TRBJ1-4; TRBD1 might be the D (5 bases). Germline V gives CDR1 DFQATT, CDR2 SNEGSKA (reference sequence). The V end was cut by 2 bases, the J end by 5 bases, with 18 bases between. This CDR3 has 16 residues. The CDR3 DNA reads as TGCAGTGCTAGAAGGAGAGCAGGGACGGGGAATGAAAAACTGTTTTTT. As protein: CSARRRAGTGNEKLFF.

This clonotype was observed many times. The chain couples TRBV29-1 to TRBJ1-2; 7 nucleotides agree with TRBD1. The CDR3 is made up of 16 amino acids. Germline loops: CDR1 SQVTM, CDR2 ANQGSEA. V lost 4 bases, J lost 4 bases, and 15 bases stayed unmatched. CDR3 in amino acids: CSVAVGGRDSLYGYTF. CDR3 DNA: TGCAGCGTTGCGGTCGGGGGTCGGGACAGTCTCTATGGCTACACCTTC.

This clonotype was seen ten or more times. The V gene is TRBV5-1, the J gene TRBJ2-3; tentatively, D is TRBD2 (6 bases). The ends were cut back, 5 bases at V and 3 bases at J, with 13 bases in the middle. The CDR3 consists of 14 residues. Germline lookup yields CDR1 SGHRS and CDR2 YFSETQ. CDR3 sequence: CASSHGGKTDTQYF. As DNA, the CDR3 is TGCGCCAGCAGTCATGGCGGGAAGACAGATACGCAGTATTTT.

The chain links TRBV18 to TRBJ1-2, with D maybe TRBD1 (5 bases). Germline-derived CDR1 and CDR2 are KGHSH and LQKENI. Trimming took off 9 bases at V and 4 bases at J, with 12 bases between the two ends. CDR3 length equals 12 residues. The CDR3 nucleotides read TGTGCCAGTCAGATGGGGACCTATGGCTACACCTTC. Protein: CASQMGTYGYTF.

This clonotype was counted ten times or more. The CDR3 nucleotides read TGTGCCAGCAGCCAGGTCGTTGGGGCCTACAATGAGCAGTTCTTC. Its protein product is CASSQVVGAYNEQFF. The genes are TRBV4-2 and TRBJ2-1, with D uncertain. The germline CDR1 and CDR2 sequences are LGHNA and YNFKEQ. This CDR3 contains 15 residues. V shed 3 bases and J shed 2 bases, with 11 bases lying between them.

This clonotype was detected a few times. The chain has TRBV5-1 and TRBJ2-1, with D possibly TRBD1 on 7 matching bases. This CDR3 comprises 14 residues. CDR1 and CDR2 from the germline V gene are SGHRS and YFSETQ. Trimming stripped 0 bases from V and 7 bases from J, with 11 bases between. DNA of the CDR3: TGCGCCAGCAGCTTGGTGTCAGGGGGGAATGAGCAGTTCTTC. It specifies CASSLVSGGNEQFF.

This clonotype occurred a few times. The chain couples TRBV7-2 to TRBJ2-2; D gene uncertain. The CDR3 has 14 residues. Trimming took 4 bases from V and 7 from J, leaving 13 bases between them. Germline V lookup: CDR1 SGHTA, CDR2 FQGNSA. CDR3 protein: CASSSADTGGELFF. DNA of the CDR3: TGTGCCAGCAGCTCGGCTGACACGGGCGGGGAGCTGTTTTTT. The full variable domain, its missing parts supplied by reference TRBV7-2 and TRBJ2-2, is GAGVSQSPSNKVTEKGKDVELRCDPISGHTALYWYRQSLGQGLEFLIYFQGNSAPDKSGLPSDRFSAERTGGSVSTLTIQRTQQEDSAVYLCASSSADTGGELFFGEGSRLTVL.

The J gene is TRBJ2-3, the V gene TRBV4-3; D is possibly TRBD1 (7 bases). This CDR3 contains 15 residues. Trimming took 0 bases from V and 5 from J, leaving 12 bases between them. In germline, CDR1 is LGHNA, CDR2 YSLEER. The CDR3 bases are TGCGCCAGCAGCCAAGATGGCAGGGGGGTAGATACGCAGTATTTT. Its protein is CASSQDGRGVDTQYF.

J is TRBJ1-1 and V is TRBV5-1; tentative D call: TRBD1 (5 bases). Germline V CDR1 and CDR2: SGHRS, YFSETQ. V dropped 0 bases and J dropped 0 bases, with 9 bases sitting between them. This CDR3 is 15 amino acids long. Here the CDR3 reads CASSLEGRMNTEAFF. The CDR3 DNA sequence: TGCGCCAGCAGCTTGGAGGGGAGAATGAACACTGAAGCTTTCTTT.

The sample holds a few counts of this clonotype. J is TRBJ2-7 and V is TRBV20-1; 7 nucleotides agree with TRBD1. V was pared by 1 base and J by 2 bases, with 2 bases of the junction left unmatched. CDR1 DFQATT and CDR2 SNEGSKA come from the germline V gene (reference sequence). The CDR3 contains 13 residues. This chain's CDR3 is CSARVTGAYEQYV. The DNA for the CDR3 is TGCAGTGCTAGAGTAACAGGGGCCTACGAGCAGTACGTC.

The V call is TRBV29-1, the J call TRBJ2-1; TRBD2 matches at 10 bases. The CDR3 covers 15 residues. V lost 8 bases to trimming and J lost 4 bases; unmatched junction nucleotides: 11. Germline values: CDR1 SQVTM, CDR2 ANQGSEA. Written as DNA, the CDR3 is TGCAGCTCTTGCCCCTTAGCGGGGGGTTACAATGAGCAGTTCTTC. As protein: CSSCPLAGGYNEQFF.

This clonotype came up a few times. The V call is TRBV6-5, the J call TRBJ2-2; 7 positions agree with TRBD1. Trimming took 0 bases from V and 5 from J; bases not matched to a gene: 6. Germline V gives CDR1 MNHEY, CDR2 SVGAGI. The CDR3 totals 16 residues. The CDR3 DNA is TGTGCCAGCAGTTACTCGACAGGGCTTGGGACCGGGGAGCTGTTTTTT. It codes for CASSYSTGLGTGELFF.

CDR3 nucleotide sequence: TGTGCCAGCAGAGAAAAGGGTGGGGTCCAGCAGTACGTC. Translating it yields CASREKGGVQQYV. The chain employs TRBV6-6 and TRBJ2-7, with D unclear. The ends were cut back, 6 bases at V and 8 bases at J, with 17 bases in the middle. Germline CDR1 and CDR2: MNHNY and SVGAGI (reference sequence). This CDR3 has 13 amino acids.

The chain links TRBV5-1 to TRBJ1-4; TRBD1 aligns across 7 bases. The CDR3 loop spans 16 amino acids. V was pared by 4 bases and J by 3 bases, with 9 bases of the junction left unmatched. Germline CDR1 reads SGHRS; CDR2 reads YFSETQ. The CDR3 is CASSPQGGIPNEKLFF. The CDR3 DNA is TGCGCCAGCAGCCCCCAGGGGGGAATACCTAATGAAAAACTGTTTTTT.